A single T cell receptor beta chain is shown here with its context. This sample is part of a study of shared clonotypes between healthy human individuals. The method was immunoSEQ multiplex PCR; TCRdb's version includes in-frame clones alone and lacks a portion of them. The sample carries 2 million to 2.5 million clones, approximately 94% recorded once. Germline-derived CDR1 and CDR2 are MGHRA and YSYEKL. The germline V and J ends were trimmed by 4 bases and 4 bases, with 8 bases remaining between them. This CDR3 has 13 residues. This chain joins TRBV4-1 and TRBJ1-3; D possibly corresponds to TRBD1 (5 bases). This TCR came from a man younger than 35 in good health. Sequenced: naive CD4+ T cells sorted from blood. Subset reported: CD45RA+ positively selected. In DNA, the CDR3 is TGCGCCAGCAGCCTGGGGGGGGGAAACACCATATATTTT. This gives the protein CASSLGGGNTIYF.